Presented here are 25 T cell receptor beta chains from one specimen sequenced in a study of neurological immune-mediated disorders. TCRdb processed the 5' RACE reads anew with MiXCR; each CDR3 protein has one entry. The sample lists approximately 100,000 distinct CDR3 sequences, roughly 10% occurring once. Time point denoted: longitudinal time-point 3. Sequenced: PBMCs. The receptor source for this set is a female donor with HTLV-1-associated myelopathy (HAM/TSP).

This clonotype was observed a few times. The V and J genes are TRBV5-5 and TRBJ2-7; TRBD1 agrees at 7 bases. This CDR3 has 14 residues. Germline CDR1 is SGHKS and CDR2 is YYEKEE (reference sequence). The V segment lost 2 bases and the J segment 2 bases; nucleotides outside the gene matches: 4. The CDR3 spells CASSLRGQTYEQYF. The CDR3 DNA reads TGTGCCAGCAGCTTAAGGGGACAGACCTACGAGCAGTACTTC.

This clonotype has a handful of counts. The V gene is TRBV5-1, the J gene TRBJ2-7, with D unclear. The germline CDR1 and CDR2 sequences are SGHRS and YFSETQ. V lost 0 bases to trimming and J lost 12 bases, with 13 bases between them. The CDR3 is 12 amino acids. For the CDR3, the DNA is TGCGCCAGCAGCTTGGACCGTTCCAGACGGTACTTC. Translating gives CASSLDRSRRYF.

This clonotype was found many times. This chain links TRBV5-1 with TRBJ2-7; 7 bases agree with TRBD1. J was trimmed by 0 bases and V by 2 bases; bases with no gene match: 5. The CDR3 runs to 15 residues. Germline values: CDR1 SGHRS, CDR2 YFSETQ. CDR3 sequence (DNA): TGCGCCAGCAGCTTTCAGGGGGTAAGCTCCTACGAGCAGTACTTC. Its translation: CASSFQGVSSYEQYF.

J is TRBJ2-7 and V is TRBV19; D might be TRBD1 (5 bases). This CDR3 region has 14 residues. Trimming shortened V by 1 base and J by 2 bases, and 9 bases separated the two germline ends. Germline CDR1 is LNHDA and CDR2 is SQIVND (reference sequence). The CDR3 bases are TGTGCCAGTAGTATAGGAACAGGAACCTACGAGCAGTACTTC. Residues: CASSIGTGTYEQYF. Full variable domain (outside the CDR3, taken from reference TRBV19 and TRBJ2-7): DGGITQSPKYLFRKEGQNVTLSCEQNLNHDAMYWYRQDPGQGLRLIYYSQIVNDFQKGDIAEGYSVSREKKESFPLTVTSAQKNPTAFYLCASSIGTGTYEQYFGPGTRLTVT.

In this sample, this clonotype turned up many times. Here the CDR3 reads CASSQGQGAREQYF. For the CDR3, the DNA is TGCGCCAGCAGCCAGGGACAGGGGGCGCGGGAGCAGTACTTC. The chain combines TRBV5-1 with TRBJ2-7; 12 nucleotides align to TRBD1. The germline CDR1 and CDR2 sequences are SGHRS and YFSETQ. The CDR3 spans 14 residues. The V gene end was trimmed by 4 bases and the J gene end by 7 bases; junction bases not matched to a gene: 6.

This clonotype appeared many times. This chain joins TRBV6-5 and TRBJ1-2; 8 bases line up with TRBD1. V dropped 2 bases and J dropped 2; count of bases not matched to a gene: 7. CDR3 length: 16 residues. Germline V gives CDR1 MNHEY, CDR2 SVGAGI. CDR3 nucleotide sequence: TGTGCCAGCAGTTACGTGAGAACAGGGGGAAACTATGGCTACACCTTC. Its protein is CASSYVRTGGNYGYTF.

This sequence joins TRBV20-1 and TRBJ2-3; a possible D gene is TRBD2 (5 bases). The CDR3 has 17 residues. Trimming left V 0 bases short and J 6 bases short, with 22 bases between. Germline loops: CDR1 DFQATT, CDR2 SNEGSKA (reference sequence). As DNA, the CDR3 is TGCAGTGCTAGAGATCGAGGCGGGCCGAACTTTGGCGATACGCAGTATTTT. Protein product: CSARDRGGPNFGDTQYF.

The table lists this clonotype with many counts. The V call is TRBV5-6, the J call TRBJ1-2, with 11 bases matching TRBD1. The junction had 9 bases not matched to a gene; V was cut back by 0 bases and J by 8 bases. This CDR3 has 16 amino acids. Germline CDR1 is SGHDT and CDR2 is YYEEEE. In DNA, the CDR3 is TGTGCCAGCAGCTTGGCCGGGACAGGGGGTCGGGCGGGCTACACCTTC. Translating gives CASSLAGTGGRAGYTF.

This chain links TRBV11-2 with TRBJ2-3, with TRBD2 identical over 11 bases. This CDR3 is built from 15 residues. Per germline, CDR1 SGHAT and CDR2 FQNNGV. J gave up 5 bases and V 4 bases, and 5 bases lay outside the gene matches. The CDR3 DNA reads TGTGCCAGCAGCTCTCCGACTAGCGGGGTAGATACGCAGTATTTT. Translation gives CASSSPTSGVDTQYF.

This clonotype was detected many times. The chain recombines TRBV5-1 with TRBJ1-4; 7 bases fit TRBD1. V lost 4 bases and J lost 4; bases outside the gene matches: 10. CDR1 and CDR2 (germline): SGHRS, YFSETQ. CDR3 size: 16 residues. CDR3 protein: CASSNMGTEYNEKLFF. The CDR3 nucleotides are TGCGCCAGCAGCAACATGGGGACAGAATATAATGAAAAACTGTTTTTT.

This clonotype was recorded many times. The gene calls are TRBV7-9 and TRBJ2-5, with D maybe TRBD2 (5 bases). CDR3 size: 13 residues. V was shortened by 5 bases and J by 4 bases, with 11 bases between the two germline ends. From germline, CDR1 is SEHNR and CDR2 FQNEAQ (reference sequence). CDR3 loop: CASSLGVGETQYF. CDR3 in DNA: TGTGCCAGCAGCCTGGGAGTGGGAGAGACCCAGTACTTC.

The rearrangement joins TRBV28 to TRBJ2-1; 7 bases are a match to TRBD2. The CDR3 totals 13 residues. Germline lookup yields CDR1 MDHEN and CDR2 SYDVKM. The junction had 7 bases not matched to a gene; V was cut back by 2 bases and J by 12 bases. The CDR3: CASSLAGVGGQFF. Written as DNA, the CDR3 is TGTGCCAGCAGTTTAGCGGGGGTTGGCGGGCAGTTCTTC.

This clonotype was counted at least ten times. CDR3 DNA sequence: TGCAGTGCTGTGGGACAGGGGAAGTCGTACGAGCAGTACTTC. This encodes CSAVGQGKSYEQYF. V and J are TRBV20-1 and TRBJ2-7, with TRBD1 identical over 10 bases. The trim removed 5 bases at V and 4 bases at J, leaving 8 bases unmatched. CDR1 is DFQATT, CDR2 SNEGSKA, per germline (reference sequence). The CDR3 is 14 residues long.

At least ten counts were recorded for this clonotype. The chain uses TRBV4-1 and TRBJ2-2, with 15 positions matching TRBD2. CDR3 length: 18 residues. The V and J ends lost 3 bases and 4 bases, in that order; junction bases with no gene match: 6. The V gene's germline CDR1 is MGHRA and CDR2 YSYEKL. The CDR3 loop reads CASSHRTSGGAATGELFF. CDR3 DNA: TGCGCCAGCAGCCACCGGACTAGCGGGGGGGCCGCCACCGGGGAGCTGTTTTTT.

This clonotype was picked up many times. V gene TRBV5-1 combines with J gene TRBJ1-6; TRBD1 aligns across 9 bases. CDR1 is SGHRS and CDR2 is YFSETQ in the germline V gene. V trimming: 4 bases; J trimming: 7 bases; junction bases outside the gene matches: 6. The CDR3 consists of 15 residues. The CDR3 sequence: CASSPGDRENSPLHF. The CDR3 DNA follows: TGCGCCAGCAGCCCGGGGGACAGGGAAAATTCACCCCTCCACTTT.

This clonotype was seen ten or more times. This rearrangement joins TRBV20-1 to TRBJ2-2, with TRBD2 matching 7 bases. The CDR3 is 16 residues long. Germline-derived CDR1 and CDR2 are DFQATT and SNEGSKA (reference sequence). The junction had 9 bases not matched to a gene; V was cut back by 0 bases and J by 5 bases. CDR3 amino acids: CSARDPTWTRTGELFF. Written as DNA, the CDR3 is TGCAGTGCTAGAGACCCTACCTGGACTAGGACCGGGGAGCTGTTTTTT.

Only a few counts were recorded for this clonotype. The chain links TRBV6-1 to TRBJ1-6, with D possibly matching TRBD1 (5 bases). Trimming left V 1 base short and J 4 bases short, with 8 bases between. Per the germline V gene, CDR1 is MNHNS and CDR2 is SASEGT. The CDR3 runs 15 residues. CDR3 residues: CASSEGDGYNSPLHF. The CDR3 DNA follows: TGTGCCAGCAGTGAAGGGGACGGTTATAATTCACCCCTCCACTTT.

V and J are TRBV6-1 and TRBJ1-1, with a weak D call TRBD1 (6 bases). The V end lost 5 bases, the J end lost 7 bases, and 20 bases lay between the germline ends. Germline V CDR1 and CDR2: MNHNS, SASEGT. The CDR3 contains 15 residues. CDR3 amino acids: CASSSTGTWGIEAFF. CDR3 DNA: TGTGCCAGCAGTTCTACCGGGACATGGGGAATTGAAGCTTTCTTT.

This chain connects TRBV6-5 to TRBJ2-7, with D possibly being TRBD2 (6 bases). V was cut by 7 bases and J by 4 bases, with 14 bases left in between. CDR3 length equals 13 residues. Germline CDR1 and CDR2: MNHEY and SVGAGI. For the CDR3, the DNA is TGTGCCAGCACTGAGCGGGCCGGTTACGAGCAGTACTTC. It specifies CASTERAGYEQYF.

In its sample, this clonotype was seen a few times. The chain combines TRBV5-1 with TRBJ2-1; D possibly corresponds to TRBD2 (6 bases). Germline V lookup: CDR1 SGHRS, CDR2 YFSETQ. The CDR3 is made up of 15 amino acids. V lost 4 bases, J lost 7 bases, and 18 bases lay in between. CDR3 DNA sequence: TGCGCCAGCAGCCCTGGGGCGGCGGGGTCGAATGAGCAGTTCTTC. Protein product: CASSPGAAGSNEQFF.

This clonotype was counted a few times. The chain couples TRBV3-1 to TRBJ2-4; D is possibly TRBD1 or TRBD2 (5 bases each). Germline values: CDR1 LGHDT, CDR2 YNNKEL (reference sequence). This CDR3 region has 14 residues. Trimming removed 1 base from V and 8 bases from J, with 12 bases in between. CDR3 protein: CASSQVGTYYIQYF. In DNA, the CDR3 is TGTGCCAGCAGCCAAGTTGGGACCTATTACATTCAGTACTTC.

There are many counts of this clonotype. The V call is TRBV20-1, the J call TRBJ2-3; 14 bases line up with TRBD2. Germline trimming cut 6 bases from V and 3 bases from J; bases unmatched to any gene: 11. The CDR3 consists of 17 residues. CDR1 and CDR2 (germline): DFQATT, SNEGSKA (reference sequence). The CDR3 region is CSARLAGGLFLTDTQYF. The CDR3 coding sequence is TGCAGTGCGAGACTAGCGGGGGGGCTATTTCTTACAGATACGCAGTATTTT.

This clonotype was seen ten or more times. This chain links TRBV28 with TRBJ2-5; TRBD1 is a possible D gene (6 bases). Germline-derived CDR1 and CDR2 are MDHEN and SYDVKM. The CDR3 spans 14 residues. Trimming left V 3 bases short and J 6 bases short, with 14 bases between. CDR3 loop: CASSLLDRRQTQYF. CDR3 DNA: TGTGCCAGCAGTTTGTTGGACAGAAGACAGACCCAGTACTTC.

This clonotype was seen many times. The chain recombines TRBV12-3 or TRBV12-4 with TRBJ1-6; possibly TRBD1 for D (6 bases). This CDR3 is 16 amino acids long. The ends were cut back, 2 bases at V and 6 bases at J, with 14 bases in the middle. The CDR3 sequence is CASSLKRGDRNSPLHF. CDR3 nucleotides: TGTGCCAGCAGTTTAAAGAGGGGGGATCGTAATTCACCCCTCCACTTT.

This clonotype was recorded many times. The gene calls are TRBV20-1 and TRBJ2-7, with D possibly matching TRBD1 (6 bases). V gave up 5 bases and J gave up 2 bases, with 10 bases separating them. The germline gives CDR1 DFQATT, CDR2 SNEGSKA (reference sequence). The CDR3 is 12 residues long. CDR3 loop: CSAWYRAYEQYF. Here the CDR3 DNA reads TGCAGTGCTTGGTACAGGGCCTACGAGCAGTACTTC.